The T cell receptor (beta chain) described here comes from a study of blood T cell repertoires in COVID-19. Study-wide context: There were acute and convalescent COVID-19 samples, and they came from the United States, Italy and Spain.

Patients at the Seattle site were enrolled during active infection and followed longitudinally. In the authors' workflow: Cell counts per sample came from amplifying reference gene primers. The method was immunoSEQ multiplex PCR; TCRdb's version includes in-frame clones alone and lacks a portion of them. V and J calls plus clone size are reproduced from that table; the DNA served to infer D and trimming. In the table there are some 290,000 clones, roughly nine tenths of which are singletons. The V segment lost 4 bases and the J segment 5 bases; nucleotides outside the gene matches: 9. CDR1 is SGHNT and CDR2 is YYREEE in the germline V gene (reference sequence). The CDR3 is made up of 16 amino acids.

This chain uses TRBV5-4 with TRBJ2-1; 10 nucleotides agree with TRBD1. This sequence was found in a woman aged 25 to 39 with COVID-19, enrolled during active disease. Sequenced input: peripheral blood. Here the CDR3 reads CASSPARQGAHNEQFF. CDR3 in DNA: TGTGCCAGCAGCCCGGCCCGACAGGGGGCGCACAATGAGCAGTTCTTC. Based on the CDR3 plus reference TRBV5-4 and TRBJ2-1, the full variable domain is ETGVTQSPTHLIKTRGQQVTLRCSSQSGHNTVSWYQQALGQGPQFIFQYYREEENGRGNFPPRFSGLQFPNYSSELNVNALELDDSALYLCASSPARQGAHNEQFFGPGTRLTVL.